This is a list of T cell receptor beta chains from one sample in a study of T cells in Graves' hyperthyroidism and ophthalmopathy. TCRdb re-derived calls from the multiplex PCR reads in MiXCR, one entry per CDR3 protein. The profile shows some 400,000 distinct CDR3 sequences, about 14% of them singletons. Sequencing input: blood. The receptor source for this set is a woman aged 55-75 years with Graves' hyperthyroidism. The CDR3 runs from the conserved cysteine through the conserved F or W. The order of the fields is J gene, clone size, CDR3 length, V gene, D gene, CDR3 protein, CDR3 DNA. A D gene is named only where the DNA matches it firmly. The listing skips clone size in some rows; elsewhere it reads once, few, many or a size class.

TRBJ1-2 . 12 TRBV5-6 . CASKSQDYGYTF TGTGCCAGCAAAAGTCAGGACTATGGCTACACCTTC
TRBJ2-1 . 16 TRBV7-2 . CASSPVAGKSYNEQFF TGTGCCAGCAGTCCGGTCGCGGGAAAGTCCTACAATGAGCAGTTCTTC
TRBJ2-1 many 14 TRBV7-3 TRBD2 CASSLAGGFNEQFF TGTGCCAGCAGCTTAGCGGGAGGTTTCAATGAGCAGTTCTTC
TRBJ2-3 many 17 TRBV28 TRBD2 CASSPLGLSGRRYAQYF TGTGCCAGCAGTCCCCTCGGGCTTAGCGGGAGGAGATACGCGCAGTATTTT
TRBJ2-3 few 15 TRBV5-4 TRBD2 CASRKLAGPTDTQYF TGTGCCAGCAGGAAACTAGCGGGACCCACAGATACGCAGTATTTT
TRBJ2-7 . 16 TRBV7-6 TRBD2 CASSLNPGTRSHEQYF TGTGCCAGCAGCTTAAATCCGGGGACTAGGTCCCACGAGCAGTACTTC
TRBJ2-5 . 17 TRBV10-3 TRBD2 CAISRQVLAGGRETQYF TGTGCCATCAGCCGCCAGGTACTAGCGGGAGGCCGGGAGACCCAGTACTTC
TRBJ2-5 many 15 TRBV7-6 TRBD2 CASSLTGAGLGTQYF TGTGCCAGCAGCTTGACCGGAGCGGGGCTCGGGACCCAGTACTTC
TRBJ1-5 many 16 TRBV28 . CASSLGPDDSNQPQHF TGTGCCAGCAGTTTAGGACCCGATGACAGCAATCAGCCCCAGCATTTT
TRBJ1-5 few 14 TRBV30 TRBD1 CAWTRTGGQQPQHF TGTGCCTGGACCCGGACAGGGGGCCAACAGCCCCAGCATTTT
TRBJ2-7 many 15 TRBV5-1 TRBD2 CASSFSSGRAYEQYF TGCGCCAGCAGCTTCTCTAGCGGGAGGGCCTACGAGCAGTACTTC
TRBJ2-3 many 17 TRBV12-3/TRBV12-4 . CASSLDIVGVGTDTQYF TGTGCCAGCAGTTTAGACATTGTGGGAGTGGGCACAGATACGCAGTATTTT
TRBJ2-7 many 14 TRBV6-1 . CASRSGASSYEQYF TGTGCCAGCAGATCCGGGGCATCCTCCTACGAGCAGTACTTC
TRBJ1-3 . 16 TRBV15 . CATSSRLREDGNTIYF TGTGCCACCAGCAGTCGGCTAAGGGAGGATGGAAACACCATATATTTT
TRBJ1-5 . 19 TRBV28 . CASSFYLSGTSGRADTQHF TGTGCCAGCAGTTTCTACCTGAGTGGGACTAGCGGGAGAGCAGATACGCAGCATTTT
TRBJ1-2 many 16 TRBV12-3/TRBV12-4 TRBD1 CASSNTRTGSLYGYTF TGTGCCAGCAGTAACACCCGGACAGGGAGCCTTTATGGCTACACCTTC
TRBJ2-7 . 13 TRBV29-1 TRBD2 CSVRTSATYEQYF TGCAGCGTCAGGACTAGCGCAACCTACGAGCAGTACTTC
TRBJ2-3 . 13 TRBV7-9 . CASSLSVSSAQYF TGTGCCAGCAGCTTATCGGTATCCTCGGCGCAGTATTTT
TRBJ2-2 few 17 TRBV18 TRBD2 CASSPSSGRAFTGELFF TGTGCCAGCTCACCATCTAGCGGGAGGGCTTTCACCGGGGAGCTGTTTTTT
TRBJ2-1 many 18 TRBV5-1 TRBD2 CASSTIYAGTSGFREQFF TGCGCCAGCAGCACAATTTACGCCGGGACTAGCGGGTTCAGGGAGCAGTTCTTC
TRBJ2-5 . 13 TRBV20-1 . CSAAETPQETQYF TGCAGTGCCGCGGAGACCCCCCAAGAGACCCAGTACTTC
TRBJ2-2 . 14 TRBV6-1 . CASRFDWDTGELFF TGTGCCAGCAGGTTCGACTGGGACACCGGGGAGCTGTTTTTT
TRBJ2-1 . 14 TRBV28 TRBD2 CASSDLSAGVEQFF TGTGCCAGCAGTGACCTGTCAGCGGGAGTTGAGCAGTTCTTC
TRBJ1-5 many 15 TRBV20-1 TRBD1 CSANFQGQRDQPQHF TGCAGTGCTAATTTCCAGGGACAGCGCGATCAGCCCCAGCATTTT